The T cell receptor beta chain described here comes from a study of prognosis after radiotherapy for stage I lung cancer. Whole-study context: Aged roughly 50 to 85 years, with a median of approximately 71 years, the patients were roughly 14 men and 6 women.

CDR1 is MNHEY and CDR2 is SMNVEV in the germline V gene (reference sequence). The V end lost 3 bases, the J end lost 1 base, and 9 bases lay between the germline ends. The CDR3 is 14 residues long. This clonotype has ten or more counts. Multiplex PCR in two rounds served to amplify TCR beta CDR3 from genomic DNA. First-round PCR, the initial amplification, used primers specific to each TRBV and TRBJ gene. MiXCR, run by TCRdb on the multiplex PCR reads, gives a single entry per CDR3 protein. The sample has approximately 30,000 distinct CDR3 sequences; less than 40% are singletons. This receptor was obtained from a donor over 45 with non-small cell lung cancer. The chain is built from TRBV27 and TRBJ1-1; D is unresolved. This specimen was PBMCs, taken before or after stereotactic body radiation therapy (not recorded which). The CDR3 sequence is CASSLGSGNTEAFF. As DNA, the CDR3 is TGTGCCAGCAGTTTGGGGAGCGGGAACACTGAAGCTTTCTTT.